These 18 T cell receptor beta chains were all obtained from the same sample, sequenced in a study of blood T cell repertoires in COVID-19. Sequencing used immunoSEQ multiplex PCR; TCRdb keeps in-frame clones, though not all of them. The repertoire holds about 50,000 clones, more than 80% seen once, with about 6% in the top ten. What was sequenced was peripheral blood. The receptors come from a man between 60 and 75 years old with acute or convalescent COVID-19.

The V and J genes are TRBV10-3 and TRBJ1-6; 9 bases match TRBD1. This CDR3 is 15 amino acids long. Losses at the gene ends were 0 bases for V and 8 bases for J; bases not matched to a gene: 2. Looked up from germline, CDR1 is ENHRY and CDR2 is SYGVKD. DNA of the CDR3: TGTGCCATCAGTGAGTCGAACAGGGGGCATTCACCCCTCCACTTT. This gives the protein CAISESNRGHSPLHF.

The gene calls are TRBV5-1 and TRBJ2-7; 12 nucleotides line up with TRBD2. V gave up 4 bases and J gave up 6 bases; unmatched junction bases: 5. Germline lookup yields CDR1 SGHRS and CDR2 YFSETQ. CDR3 length: 14 residues. The CDR3 here is CASSPTSGRSEQYF. CDR3 coding DNA: TGCGCCAGCAGCCCTACTAGCGGGAGGTCCGAGCAGTACTTC. The full variable domain, completed using reference TRBV5-1 and TRBJ2-7, is KAGVTQTPRYLIKTRGQQVTLSCSPISGHRSVSWYQQTPGQGLQFLFEYFSETQRNKGNFPGRFSGRQFSNSRSEMNVSTLELGDSALYLCASSPTSGRSEQYFGPGTRLTVT.

The chain links TRBV28 to TRBJ2-1; no clear D gene. The CDR3 runs 15 residues. Germline V gene lookup returns CDR1 MDHEN and CDR2 SYDVKM. The V gene lost 3 bases and the J gene lost 4 bases, with 13 bases spanning the gap. The CDR3 DNA sequence: TGTGCCAGCAGTTTCCCCTCGACAATTTACAATGAGCAGTTCTTC. It codes for CASSFPSTIYNEQFF.

V usage is TRBV10-3 and J usage is TRBJ2-5; a possible D gene is TRBD2 (6 bases). The germline V gene encodes CDR1 ENHRY and CDR2 SYGVKD. Trimming took 0 bases from V and 5 from J, leaving 16 bases between them. The CDR3 totals 16 residues. The CDR3 region has the DNA TGTGCCATCAGTGAGTCGAGAACTAGCTCGGCGGAGACCCAGTACTTC. This sequence encodes CAISESRTSSAETQYF.

In nucleotides, the CDR3 is TGTGCCAGCAGCCCTAACCGGCGCGGTGACTACGAGCAGTACTTC. It is translated as CASSPNRRGDYEQYF. V is TRBV7-2 and J is TRBJ2-7; D remains unclear. Germline-derived CDR1 and CDR2 are SGHTA and FQGNSA. V lost 5 bases and J lost 3, with 17 bases in between. CDR3 length: 15 residues.

A single count supports this clone. This chain's CDR3 is CASRGGGSTDTQYF. The CDR3 DNA is TGTGCCAGCAGGGGAGGTGGGAGCACAGATACGCAGTATTTT. The chain combines TRBV2 with TRBJ2-3, with D possibly TRBD2 on 6 matching bases. The length of the CDR3 is 14 residues. The germline V and J ends were trimmed by 6 bases and 0 bases, with 10 bases remaining between them. Germline CDR1 and CDR2: SNHLY and FYNNEI.

This clone has just a few counts. The chain carries TRBV7-2 and TRBJ1-2; 11 positions agree with TRBD1. With 3 bases clipped from V and 5 bases from J, the junction kept 2 bases outside the gene matches. The CDR3 runs 14 residues. Germline values: CDR1 SGHTA, CDR2 FQGNSA. CDR3: CASSLGTGGYGYTF. The CDR3 region has the DNA TGTGCCAGCAGCTTGGGGACAGGGGGATATGGCTACACCTTC.

The rearrangement joins TRBV12-3 or TRBV12-4 to TRBJ2-1, with 9 bases aligning to TRBD2. The V gene end was trimmed by 2 bases and the J gene end by 7 bases; junction bases not matched to a gene: 0. This CDR3 spans 13 amino acids. In DNA, the CDR3 is TGTGCCAGCAGTTTACTAGCGGGGAATGAGCAGTTCTTC. It translates to CASSLLAGNEQFF.

The rearrangement links TRBV5-1 to TRBJ1-4, with D uncertain. V lost 0 bases and J 0 bases, leaving 9 bases between the germline ends. This CDR3 has 16 residues. CDR1 is SGHRS, CDR2 YFSETQ, per germline. Here the CDR3 reads CASSLDPLATNEKLFF. CDR3 in DNA: TGCGCCAGCAGCTTGGATCCCTTAGCAACTAATGAAAAACTGTTTTTT. Full variable domain (remainder filled in from reference TRBV5-1 and TRBJ1-4): KAGVTQTPRYLIKTRGQQVTLSCSPISGHRSVSWYQQTPGQGLQFLFEYFSETQRNKGNFPGRFSGRQFSNSRSEMNVSTLELGDSALYLCASSLDPLATNEKLFFGSGTQLSVL.

The genes are TRBV5-1 and TRBJ1-1; weak D call: TRBD1 (6 bases). This CDR3 is built from 16 residues. Trimming removed 4 bases from V and 4 bases from J, with 20 bases in between. Per germline, CDR1 SGHRS and CDR2 YFSETQ. CDR3 protein: CASSQTGWVTSTEAFF. Written as DNA, the CDR3 is TGCGCCAGCAGCCAGACAGGATGGGTAACAAGCACTGAAGCTTTCTTT.

V usage is TRBV28 and J usage is TRBJ2-1; weak D call: TRBD2 (6 bases). The CDR3 extends over 14 amino acids. The V gene lost 6 bases and the J gene lost 8 bases, with 17 bases spanning the gap. Germline V gives CDR1 MDHEN, CDR2 SYDVKM. DNA for the CDR3: TGTGCCAGCAGCCCCCCTCCCGGGAGAGATGAGCAGTTCTTC. It codes for CASSPPPGRDEQFF.

This chain uses TRBV7-9 with TRBJ2-6; possible D gene TRBD1, 6 bases. V was trimmed by 0 bases and J by 0 bases, leaving 12 bases between them. Germline V gives CDR1 SEHNR, CDR2 FQNEAQ (reference sequence). This CDR3 contains 18 residues. In DNA, the CDR3 is TGTGCCAGCAGCTTAGCGTGGACAGACCACTCTGGGGCCAACGTCCTGACTTTC. Translating it yields CASSLAWTDHSGANVLTF.

The chain recombines TRBV5-1 with TRBJ2-5; 9 nucleotides align to TRBD1. Looked up from germline, CDR1 is SGHRS and CDR2 is YFSETQ. CDR3 length equals 15 residues. V shed 3 bases, J shed 5 bases, and the junction held 8 bases outside the gene matches. This chain's CDR3 is CASSSWTGVGETQYF. As DNA, the CDR3 is TGCGCCAGCAGCTCATGGACAGGGGTAGGGGAGACCCAGTACTTC.

CDR3 nucleotide sequence: TGTGCCAGCAGCTTGGGGCCAGGGGAAAGAGATCAGCCCCAGCATTTT. Translated: CASSLGPGERDQPQHF. The V call is TRBV5-8, the J call TRBJ1-5; possible D gene TRBD1, 6 bases. Germline assignment: CDR1 SGHTS and CDR2 YDEGEE. With 0 bases removed from V and 5 bases from J, the gap between germline ends came to 15 bases. CDR3 length equals 16 residues.

This rearrangement joins TRBV6-5 to TRBJ2-5; 9 bases fit TRBD2. V lost 7 bases, J lost 5 bases, and 5 bases stayed unmatched. The CDR3 spans 13 residues. The germline CDR1 and CDR2 sequences are MNHEY and SVGAGI. The CDR3 DNA sequence: TGTGCCAGCACCTTCACTAGCGGGGAGACCCAGTACTTC. It is translated as CASTFTSGETQYF.

The chain uses TRBV15 and TRBJ2-3; tentative D call: TRBD2 (6 bases). This CDR3 comprises 15 residues. V was pared by 1 base and J by 3 bases, with 11 bases between. Germline V gene lookup returns CDR1 LNHNV and CDR2 YYDKDF (reference sequence). CDR3 loop: CATSRAVAETDTQYF. The DNA for the CDR3 is TGTGCCACCAGCAGAGCAGTAGCGGAGACAGATACGCAGTATTTT.

The chain couples TRBV5-1 to TRBJ2-2; a weak D match, TRBD2 (6 bases). Germline CDR1 reads SGHRS; CDR2 reads YFSETQ. The length of the CDR3 is 15 residues. Trimming removed 0 bases at V and 9 bases at J, with 15 bases between. Written as DNA, the CDR3 is TGCGCCAGCAGCTTGGTTAGCGGACCGGCCCGGGAGCTGTTTTTT. This gives the protein CASSLVSGPARELFF.

The V and J genes are TRBV3-1 (or the pseudogene TRBV3-2) and TRBJ2-7; 12 positions match TRBD2. Germline CDR1 reads LGHDT; CDR2 reads YNNKEL (reference sequence). CDR3 length: 15 residues. Trimming at V came to 3 bases and at J to 7 bases, leaving 7 bases not matched to a gene. The CDR3, as DNA: TGTGCCAGCAGCCACGGACTAGCGGGAAGTTTTGAGCAGTACTTC. Translated: CASSHGLAGSFEQYF.